This T cell receptor (beta chain) was identified during a study of blood T cell repertoires in COVID-19. The assay was immunoSEQ multiplex PCR, and TCRdb's table has in-frame clones only and misses some. The sample shows 240,000 or so clones, roughly 80% of them seen only once. The CDR3 is 16 amino acids. Per the germline V gene, CDR1 is KGHSH and CDR2 is LQKENI. With V trimmed by 6 bases and J by 5 bases, 12 bases remained unmatched. Sequencing was done on a sample of peripheral blood. This chain joins TRBV18 and TRBJ2-5; 10 positions agree with TRBD1. This receptor was taken from an elderly woman with COVID-19, enrolled during active disease. The CDR3 DNA sequence: TGTGCCAGCTCTCGACAGGGGGCCGTCCTCGTGGAGACCCAGTACTTC. Its translation: CASSRQGAVLVETQYF.